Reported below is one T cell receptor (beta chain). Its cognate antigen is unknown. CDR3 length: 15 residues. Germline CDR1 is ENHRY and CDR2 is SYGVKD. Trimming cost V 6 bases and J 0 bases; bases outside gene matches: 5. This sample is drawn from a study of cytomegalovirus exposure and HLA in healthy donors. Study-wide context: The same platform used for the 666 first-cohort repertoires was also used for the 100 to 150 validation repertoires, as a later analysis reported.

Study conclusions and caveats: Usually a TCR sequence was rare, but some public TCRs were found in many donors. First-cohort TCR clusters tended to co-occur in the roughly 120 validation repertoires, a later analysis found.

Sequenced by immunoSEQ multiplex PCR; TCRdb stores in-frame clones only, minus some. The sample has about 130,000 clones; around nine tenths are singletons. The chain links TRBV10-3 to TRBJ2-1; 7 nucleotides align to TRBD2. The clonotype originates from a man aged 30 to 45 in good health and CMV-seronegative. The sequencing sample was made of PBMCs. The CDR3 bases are TGTGCCATCAGGGGAGGGGACTCCTCCTACAATGAGCAGTTCTTC. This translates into CAIRGGDSSYNEQFF.